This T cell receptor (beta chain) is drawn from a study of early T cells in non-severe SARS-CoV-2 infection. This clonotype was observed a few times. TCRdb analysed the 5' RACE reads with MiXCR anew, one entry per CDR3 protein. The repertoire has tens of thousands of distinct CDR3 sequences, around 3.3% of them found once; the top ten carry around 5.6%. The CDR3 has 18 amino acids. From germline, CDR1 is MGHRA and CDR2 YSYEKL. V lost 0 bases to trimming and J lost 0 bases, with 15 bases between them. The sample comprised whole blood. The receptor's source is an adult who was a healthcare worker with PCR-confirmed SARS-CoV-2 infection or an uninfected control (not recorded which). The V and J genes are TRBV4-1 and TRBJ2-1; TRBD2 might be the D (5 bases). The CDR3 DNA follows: TGCGCCAGCAGCCAAGATGCGACCGGGGTGTCCTCCTACAATGAGCAGTTCTTC. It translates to CASSQDATGVSSYNEQFF.